Detailed here is one TCR beta chain. There are a few counts of this clone. The specificity of this receptor is unknown. Base qualities are missing; no much larger clone stands one base away. The cohort consisted of 600 or so healthy bone marrow donors. At the time of sampling, every cohort member was nominally healthy, though immune exposures that went unrecorded were likely present. The donor was CMV seropositive and belonged to the group of 250 to 300 seropositive cohort members. Every donor gave a peripheral blood sample, and the peripheral blood mononuclear cells from that sample were used for TCR beta sequencing. Genomic DNA extraction from the blood cell samples was performed with the Qiagen DNeasy Blood Extraction Kit. The sample is drawn from a study of cytomegalovirus exposure and HLA in healthy donors (TCRdb year 2017). Describing the broader study: According to an earlier analysis of 450 to 650 of the donors, about 170 million T cells yielded 117 million unique TCR beta sequences and around 300 Gb of sequence data. The number of typed donors differed by locus: roughly 629-640 for A, B, C, DRB1 and DQB1; 500 to 550 for DQA1; 606 for DPA1; and some 470 for DPB1. Besides the first cohort of 550 to 750 subjects, a separate validation cohort made up of 95 to 150 different subjects was used. Donor age, sex, ethnicity and CMV serostatus were compiled together with the repertoire data. The study aimed to test whether cataloging public T cell receptors could reveal signatures of past pathogen exposure. To decide whether each TCR beta V gene segment behaved as functional or pseudogenic, an earlier analysis of 587 of the donors relied on high-throughput TCR beta sequencing. A later genetic analysis used genome-wide SNP genotypes for about 65% of the roughly 700 donors, treating that subset as a discovery cohort. In the later analysis, no new phenotypic data were used to find candidate immune exposures; instead, reliance was placed on TCR beta sequences and their occurrence across donors. High-throughput TCR immunosequencing, statistical association of individual TCRs with disease status, and machine learning were combined to predict cytomegalovirus infection status. The T cell repertoires of roughly 660 subjects were profiled by immunosequencing and related to cytomegalovirus serostatus. An early release that covered around 590 HLA-typed donors contained approximately 320 gigabases of sequencing data and 70 million to 100 million unique TCR sequences. Among about 370 genotyped donors of the cohort, an average of approximately 220,000 unique TCR beta nucleotide sequences was sequenced per donor, of which about 20% were non-productive. Class I and class II HLA loci were covered by the typing at four-digit resolution. Roughly 5 DR-DQ haplotypes were handled as single units for association and clustering because linkage in the cohort was strong. The genetic ancestry cluster associated with self-reported Caucasian donors included 65% to 90% of the approximately 400 genotyped donors. Every repertoire in the discovery cohort had been generated on one and the same sequencing platform. To study patterns of TCR occurrence, a later analysis re-analyzed previously published TCR beta repertoires from several hundred donors and added high-resolution HLA genotyping.

Overall results and qualifications from the work: V-gene and J-gene trimming of TCR beta chains was associated with a missense DCLRE1C variant in a later genetic analysis, and the association was replicated in an independent cohort. The only immune exposure information available for the cohort was CMV serostatus. Because HLA typing was unavailable for some donors at each locus, only the typed subset was used in association tests. According to a later analysis, most CMV-associated TCR beta chains appeared to be HLA-restricted, and the HLA associations seemed to be driven largely by CMV exposure. In vitro tests confirmed that a few of the cytomegalovirus-associated TCR beta chains recognize cytomegalovirus antigens. The study listed 150 to 200 TCR beta chains as associated with cytomegalovirus. Specific HLA alleles were associated with around 18,000 TCR beta sequences at a false discovery rate of 0.05 in a later analysis. According to a later analysis, TCR association rates differed among HLA loci, with DRB1 alleles showing the most associated TCRs and HLA-C alleles showing the fewest. This cohort had only TCR beta chains sequenced, and the lack of alpha or paired-chain data limited which features could be detected. A further reported finding was that TCR beta sequences accurately predicted the HLA-A and HLA-B alleles for most subjects in the first cohort. The presence/absence analyses assumed that sequencing depth was roughly uniform across donors, and that assumption may not be true. Some IMGT-functional V segments, including TRBV6-2 and TRBV6-3, could not be distinguished by the 87-base-pair reads and were therefore excluded. A later genetic analysis reported fewer N-insertions in productive TCRs among donors in an Asian-associated ancestry cluster than the roughly 640-donor mean. Broadly in line with IMGT annotations, most TCR beta V segments showed up in productive rearrangements about 87% or about 30% of the time in an earlier analysis of under 700 of the donors. Because counts were too low, 15 to 20 rarely observed V segments, including chromosome 9 orphons, were excluded from the earlier analysis of several hundred of the donors. The authors suggested that the approach could potentially be generalized to other disease states and immunological phenotypes. Assigning TCR associations to individual alleles was difficult when HLA alleles, especially DR and DQ, strongly co-occurred. A cluster of highly shared sequence variants was judged likely to be a technical artifact of the sequencing pipeline. A later analysis found that HLA-associated TCR beta chains were more clonally expanded and had lower generation probabilities than equally common non-associated chains. Correlated functional status among segregating V segments might be attributable to linkage disequilibrium, but an unknown experimental factor could not be ruled out. Cytomegalovirus status was reported to be diagnosed by the classifier with high specificity and sensitivity in both the original and validation cohorts. Most TCR sequences were seen in very few donors, while some public TCRs were found in many individuals. Several of the top co-occurrence clusters appeared to be linked to parvovirus B19, influenza, CMV and Epstein-Barr virus, according to a later analysis.

Via the germline V gene (reference sequence), CDR1 is SGHNT and CDR2 YYREEE. Measured from the cysteine to the phenylalanine, the CDR3 is 14 residues long. Only the CDR3 DNA is retained, 42 bases long and in frame from the first base. V drops 0 bases and J drops 0 bases, leaving 7 bases in between. Preparation of the library involved the immunoSEQ multiplex PCR assay. A mixture of 60 forward primers for TCR Vbeta segments and 13 reverse primers for TCR Jbeta segments was used in the multiplex PCR. A multiplex PCR assay on genomic DNA amplified the CDR3 region of rearranged TCR beta genes. Amplified TCR beta libraries were sequenced as 87-base-pair reads on the Illumina HiSeq System. The source study handled its data this way. A later analysis tallied around 87 million unique TCR beta chains across the 660 or so repertoires, and approximately 11 million of those chains were shared by two or more donors. A nearest-neighbor algorithm error-corrected the raw reads and collapsed the reads into unique sequences, merging closely related sequences to remove PCR and sequencing errors. Alignment of CDR3 sequences to IMGT reference sequences was used to assign V, D and J gene segments. For a sequence to be retained, a match of at least six nucleotides was required to both a V gene segment and a J gene segment. Rearrangements were classified as productive when the CDR3 lacked stop codons and remained in frame with V and J, and all other rearrangements were classified as non-productive. Following IMGT convention, CDR3 was defined as the stretch from the second conserved V-encoded cysteine to the conserved J-encoded phenylalanine. In an earlier analysis of more than 550 of the donors, sequences lacking an unambiguous match to a single V gene segment were excluded. In an earlier analysis of more than 500 of the donors, a V segment was called functional when productive rearrangements were above 56.7%, and segregating when the standard deviation between donors exceeded 5%. A statistical classification framework was developed to diagnose cytomegalovirus status using the catalog of TCR beta chain sequences. V and J gene assignment, in a later analysis, came from comparing TCR nucleotide sequences with IMGT/GENE-DB human TR gene sequences. A later analysis assigned CDR3 sequences and most-parsimonious VDJ recombination scenarios with the TCRdist pipeline. In a later analysis, each TCR beta chain was defined by its CDR3 amino acid sequence together with its V-gene family, and reads without a unique V-gene family were excluded. As a way to deal with suspected cross-contamination and a sequencing artifact, a later analysis dropped 450 to 700 nucleotide sequences that were highly shared and had low generation probability. In a later analysis, a clonal expansion index for each public chain was calculated from normalized within-repertoire ranks of inferred template counts. In a later analysis, generation probabilities were computed with a VDJ recombination model fitted to out-of-frame rearrangements, and the resulting probabilities were checked against IGoR. In a later analysis, TCR-TCR, TCR-HLA and TCR-CMV co-occurrence was scored with hypergeometric tests, and a repertoire-size bias correction was applied to TCR pairs. False discovery rates were estimated in a later analysis by permuting HLA or CMV assignments 20 times. A later analysis grouped co-occurring TCRs with DBSCAN, adding TCRdist sequence similarity when clustering within HLA-allele-positive subsets. Repertoires with fewer than 30,000 or more than 120,000 public chains were left out of co-occurrence clustering, as were roughly five repertoires with anomalous nucleotide sharing. TCRdb re-hosts the immuneACCESS table, in-frame sequences only. Its copies lack some clones; in the studies checked, an unresolved V gene accounts for under half of them, and the cause for the rest is not known. V and J calls and clone size follow that table, whereas D and trimming were derived from the DNA. Across this sample there are 65,000 to 95,000 clones, with 60% to 85% seen only once. Around 5.1% of the sample is held by the ten biggest clonotypes.

The sequenced material came from PBMCs. The clonotype comes from a male donor in good health and CMV-seropositive. The V and J genes are TRBV5-4 and TRBJ2-7; perhaps TRBD2 is the D gene, with 5 bases matching. The sequence in DNA is TGTGCCAGCAGCTTGGAGCGGAGCTCCTACGAGCAGTACTTC. This sequence encodes CASSLERSSYEQYF.